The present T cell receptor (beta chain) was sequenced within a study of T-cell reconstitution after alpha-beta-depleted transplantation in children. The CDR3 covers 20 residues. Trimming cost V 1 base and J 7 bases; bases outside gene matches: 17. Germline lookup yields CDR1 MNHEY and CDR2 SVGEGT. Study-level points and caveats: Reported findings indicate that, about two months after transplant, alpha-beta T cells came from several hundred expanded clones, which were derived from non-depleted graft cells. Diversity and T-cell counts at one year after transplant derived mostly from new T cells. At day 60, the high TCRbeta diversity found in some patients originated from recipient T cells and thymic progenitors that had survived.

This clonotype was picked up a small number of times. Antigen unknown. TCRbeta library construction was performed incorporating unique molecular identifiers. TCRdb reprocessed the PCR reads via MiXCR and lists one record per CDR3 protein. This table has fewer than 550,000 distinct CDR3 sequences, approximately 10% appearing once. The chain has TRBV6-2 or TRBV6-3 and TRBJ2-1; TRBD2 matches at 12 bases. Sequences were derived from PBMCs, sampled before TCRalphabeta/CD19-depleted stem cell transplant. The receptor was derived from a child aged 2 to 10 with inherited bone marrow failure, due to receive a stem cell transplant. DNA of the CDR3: TGTGCCAGCAGTTACTTCCCGGGACTAGCGGGCCCCGGCTGGATTAATGAGCAGTTCTTC. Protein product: CASSYFPGLAGPGWINEQFF.